The 31 T cell receptor beta chains presented below share a single source sample, sequenced in a study of blood T cells in healthy people across ages. For the second PCR, which ran for about 6 to 11 cycles, a sample-barcoded 5' primer and a J-beta primer mix were used. TCRdb analysed the 5' RACE reads with MiXCR anew, one entry per CDR3 protein. The table has 700,000 or so distinct CDR3 sequences, around 41% seen once; the top ten hold approximately 31%. Sequences were obtained from blood. These receptors originate from a man older than 75 in good health.

The chain has TRBV4-1 and TRBJ2-7; possibly TRBD1 or TRBD2 for D (5 bases each). Deletions cut 0 bases from V and 7 bases from J, with 25 bases between. Germline values: CDR1 MGHRA, CDR2 YSYEKL. The CDR3 loop spans 18 amino acids. This CDR3 is CASSQEPLRQTTYNEQYF. Here the CDR3 DNA reads TGCGCCAGCAGCCAAGAGCCTCTTAGACAGACTACCTACAATGAGCAGTACTTC.

A single count supports this clonotype. The V call is TRBV20-1, the J call TRBJ1-6; 7 nucleotides align to TRBD1. V lost 8 bases to trimming and J lost 7 bases; unmatched junction nucleotides: 14. Germline CDR1 DFQATT, CDR2 SNEGSKA (reference sequence). There are 15 residues in the CDR3. CDR3 DNA: TGCAGTTCTTCAGCCCGACAGGGTGGAAATTCACCCCTCCACTTT. Amino acid sequence: CSSSARQGGNSPLHF.

The chain employs TRBV6-2 or TRBV6-3 and TRBJ2-5; D remains ambiguous. The length of the CDR3 is 11 residues. Germline-derived CDR1 and CDR2 are MNHEY and SVGEGT. Trimming left V 6 bases short and J 7 bases short, with 9 bases between. This CDR3 is CASRRVGTQYF. DNA for the CDR3: TGTGCCAGCAGACGCGTTGGGACCCAGTACTTC.

This clonotype showed up just a few times. This chain joins TRBV6-5 and TRBJ2-3; 13 bases align to TRBD2. Germline-derived CDR1 and CDR2 are MNHEY and SVGAGI. V dropped 0 bases and J dropped 2; count of bases not matched to a gene: 2. The CDR3 runs to 17 residues. CDR3 DNA sequence: TGTGCCAGCAGTTACTCGGGACTAGCGGGGTCCACAGATACGCAGTATTTT. Amino acids: CASSYSGLAGSTDTQYF.

V is TRBV2 and J is TRBJ2-3, with D possibly matching TRBD2 (5 bases). Trimming pared 8 bases from V and 3 bases from J, leaving 15 bases between. CDR1 is SNHLY, CDR2 FYNNEI, per germline. CDR3 length: 14 residues. CDR3 sequence: CASHTPRGTDTQYF. The DNA of the CDR3 is TGTGCCAGCCATACGCCGCGAGGGACAGATACGCAGTATTTT.

This clonotype has a handful of counts. The V call is TRBV11-3, the J call TRBJ2-1; 11 bases are shared with TRBD2. The CDR3 totals 16 residues. Germline trimming cut 3 bases from V and 6 bases from J; bases unmatched to any gene: 7. Germline V gene data show CDR1 as SGHNT and CDR2 as YENEEA. CDR3 sequence: CASSFSGRAFSNEQFF. As DNA, the CDR3 is TGTGCCAGCAGCTTTAGCGGGAGGGCCTTTTCCAATGAGCAGTTCTTC.

This clonotype was picked up many times. The chain employs TRBV24-1 and TRBJ2-5; 16 bases fit TRBD2. The CDR3 covers 18 residues. Trimming at V came to 5 bases and at J to 5 bases, leaving 10 bases not matched to a gene. CDR1 KGHDR and CDR2 SFDVKD come from the germline V gene. The CDR3 loop is CATSGSSGLAGGSETQYF. CDR3 nucleotide sequence: TGTGCCACCAGTGGGTCATCGGGACTAGCGGGAGGGTCTGAGACCCAGTACTTC.

The sample holds one count of this clonotype. The chain links TRBV3-1 to TRBJ2-7; 15 bases fit TRBD2. Germline V gene lookup returns CDR1 LGHDT and CDR2 YNNKEL (reference sequence). The CDR3 runs 17 residues. Germline trimming cut 1 base from V and 7 bases from J; bases unmatched to any gene: 8. In DNA, the CDR3 is TGTGCCAGCAGCCAAGCTGTTGGGACTAGCGGGAGGTATGAGCAGTACTTC. Protein sequence: CASSQAVGTSGRYEQYF.

The chain joins TRBV27 to TRBJ2-7, with D possibly called TRBD1 or TRBD2 (5 bases each). The CDR3 runs to 16 residues. V shed 7 bases and J shed 1 base, with 20 bases lying between them. In germline, CDR1 is MNHEY, CDR2 SMNVEV (reference sequence). Here the CDR3 DNA reads TGTGCCAGCACCTACAACGTGGGGCGCGGGTCCTACGAGCAGTACTTC. Its translation is CASTYNVGRGSYEQYF.

The chain links TRBV27 to TRBJ1-2; D gene uncertain. Germline V gene lookup returns CDR1 MNHEY and CDR2 SMNVEV (reference sequence). CDR3 length: 13 residues. V was shortened by 11 bases and J by 8 bases, with 21 bases between the two germline ends. The CDR3 spells CAAKGMGFAGYTF. In DNA, the CDR3 is TGTGCCGCGAAGGGAATGGGGTTTGCAGGCTACACCTTC.

The J gene is TRBJ2-4, the V gene TRBV6-5; D assignment may be TRBD1 or TRBD2 (5 bases each). The CDR3 covers 13 residues. Germline V gene sequence: CDR1 MNHEY, CDR2 SVGAGI. Between the trimmed V and J ends, which lost 8 bases and 1 base, there was a span of 9 bases. CDR3 coding DNA: TGTGCCAGCCGAAGGGACGCCAAAAACATTCAGTACTTC. Protein product: CASRRDAKNIQYF.

This clonotype was counted between two and nine times. The V gene is TRBV5-5, the J gene TRBJ1-6; TRBD1 matches 10 bases. Germline V CDR1 and CDR2: SGHKS, YYEKEE (reference sequence). The CDR3 sequence is 14 residues long. Trimming at V came to 4 bases and at J to 10 bases, leaving 5 bases not matched to a gene. The CDR3 region has the DNA TGTGCCAGCAGCCCCGGGACAGGGGCATCACCCCTCCACTTT. It specifies CASSPGTGASPLHF.

This clonotype turned up a few times. The chain couples TRBV9 to TRBJ2-6; 7 nucleotides align to TRBD1. The CDR3 loop spans 17 amino acids. V was clipped by 0 bases and J by 3 bases; unmatched bases: 6. Germline CDR1 SGDLS, CDR2 YYNGEE. CDR3: CASSVVEQGYGANVLTF. The CDR3, as DNA: TGTGCCAGCAGCGTAGTGGAACAGGGGTATGGGGCCAACGTCCTGACTTTC. The full variable domain, with the rest looked up from reference TRBV9 and TRBJ2-6, is DSGVTQTPKHLITATGQRVTLRCSPRSGDLSVYWYQQSLDQGLQFLIQYYNGEERAKGNILERFSAQQFPDLHSELNLSSLELGDSALYFCASSVVEQGYGANVLTFGAGSRLTVL.

The chain couples TRBV4-1 to TRBJ2-1, with TRBD1 matching 9 bases. The tail of the sequence fits TRBJ2-7 better, so the J call may be wrong. The CDR3 runs 15 residues. Germline loops: CDR1 MGHRA, CDR2 YSYEKL. Here the CDR3 DNA reads TGCGCCAGCAGCCACCGGGACAGGGCCAACAATGAGCAGTACTTC. Amino acid sequence: CASSHRDRANNEQYF.

This rearrangement joins TRBV10-3 to TRBJ2-7, with TRBD2 matching over 7 bases. This CDR3 region has 13 residues. Per the germline V gene, CDR1 is ENHRY and CDR2 is SYGVKD. V lost 2 bases, J lost 3 bases, and 1 base stayed unmatched. DNA of the CDR3: TGTGCCATCAGTGAGGGGGGGGGCTACGAGCAGTACTTC. Translated: CAISEGGGYEQYF.

J is TRBJ2-2 and V is TRBV7-2; the match to TRBD2 covers 14 bases. Trimming at V came to 2 bases and at J to 0 bases, leaving 5 bases not matched to a gene. CDR1 SGHTA and CDR2 FQGNSA come from the germline V gene. The CDR3 has 19 amino acids. The CDR3 spells CASSLIGTSGSSNTGELFF. DNA for the CDR3: TGTGCCAGCAGCTTAATAGGGACTAGCGGGAGTTCGAACACCGGGGAGCTGTTTTTT.

The rearrangement joins TRBV7-9 to TRBJ2-4, with 12 bases fitting TRBD2. The junction had 5 bases not matched to a gene; V was cut back by 1 base and J by 10 bases. Germline V gene sequence: CDR1 SEHNR, CDR2 FQNEAQ (reference sequence). The CDR3 is made up of 15 amino acids. The CDR3 loop is CASSLELAGGRIQYF. In nucleotides, the CDR3 is TGTGCCAGCAGCTTAGAACTAGCGGGGGGCCGAATTCAGTACTTC.

The gene calls are TRBV4-3 and TRBJ1-6; possible D gene TRBD1, 5 bases. The CDR3 sequence is 16 residues long. Trimming left V 4 bases short and J 10 bases short, with 20 bases between. Germline-derived CDR1 and CDR2 are LGHNA and YSLEER. The CDR3 spells CASSLTMGLLRSPLHF. CDR3 bases: TGCGCCAGCAGCCTGACAATGGGACTCCTTAGGTCACCCCTCCACTTT.

The chain employs TRBV12-3 or TRBV12-4 and TRBJ2-7; TRBD1 matches 8 bases. The CDR3 is 15 residues long. Trimming removed 5 bases from V and 2 bases from J; junction bases left unmatched: 8. In DNA, the CDR3 is TGTGCCAGCAGTAAGGCAGGGGGCGTAGCCTACGAGCAGTACTTC. It yields the protein CASSKAGGVAYEQYF.

In regard to this clonotype: A much larger clone differs by one base, so this may be a read error. V and J are TRBV12-3 or TRBV12-4 and TRBJ2-3; D gene unclear. This CDR3 is 15 amino acids long. V lost 7 bases and J 4 bases, leaving 18 bases between the germline ends. CDR3 in DNA: TGTGCCAGCAATCCAAGGCCCCTCAGCGCAGATACGCAGTATTTT. Residues: CASNPRPLSADTQYF.

In DNA, the CDR3 is TGCAGTGCACAGCTAGCGGGCTACGAGCAGTACTTC. Translating gives CSAQLAGYEQYF. The gene calls are TRBV20-1 and TRBJ2-5; 8 bases align to TRBD2. The J call is uncertain, as TRBJ2-7 better fits the DNA end. Germline CDR1 is DFQATT and CDR2 is SNEGSKA (reference sequence). This CDR3 contains 12 residues.

The V gene is TRBV30, the J gene TRBJ2-7; TRBD2 might be the D (6 bases). Germline values: CDR1 GTSNPN, CDR2 SVGIG (reference sequence). This CDR3 comprises 11 residues. V was cut by 6 bases and J by 5 bases, with 11 bases left in between. The CDR3 sequence: CACEEGHEQYF. The CDR3 region has the DNA TGTGCCTGCGAGGAGGGCCACGAGCAGTACTTC.

The J gene is TRBJ2-1, the V gene TRBV6-5; 13 nucleotides match TRBD2. The J call may be faulty, since TRBJ2-7 better matches the DNA end. From germline, CDR1 is MNHEY and CDR2 SVGAGI. The CDR3 length is 15 residues. CDR3 nucleotide sequence: TGTGCCAGCAGGGGACTAGCGGGGTCCTACAATGAGCAGTACTTC. Encoded protein: CASRGLAGSYNEQYF.

This chain uses TRBV12-3 or TRBV12-4 with TRBJ2-5; 9 nucleotides line up with TRBD2. The V segment lost 1 base and the J segment 5 bases; nucleotides outside the gene matches: 5. The CDR3 loop spans 15 amino acids. CDR3 sequence: CASSLGGGAGETQYF. CDR3 coding DNA: TGTGCCAGCAGTTTAGGCGGGGGGGCAGGGGAGACCCAGTACTTC.

The CDR3 spells CASSQRSPGDGYTF. The CDR3 bases are TGTGCCAGCAGCCAACGGTCCCCAGGGGATGGCTACACCTTC. V and J are TRBV12-3 or TRBV12-4 and TRBJ1-2, with D maybe TRBD1 (6 bases). This CDR3 spans 14 amino acids. Trimming left V 6 bases short and J 6 bases short, with 17 bases between.

At least ten counts were recorded for this clonotype. CDR3 protein: CASSLGLVQETQYF. Here the CDR3 DNA reads TGCGCCAGCAGCTTGGGGTTGGTACAAGAGACCCAGTACTTC. The chain employs TRBV5-1 and TRBJ2-5; D gene ambiguous. Germline CDR1 SGHRS, CDR2 YFSETQ. This CDR3 has 14 residues. V gave up 0 bases and J gave up 2 bases, with 8 bases separating them.

J is TRBJ2-1 and V is TRBV5-1, with TRBD2 matching 9 bases. The germline V gene has CDR1 SGHRS and CDR2 YFSETQ. Germline trimming cut 0 bases from V and 10 bases from J; bases unmatched to any gene: 8. The CDR3 sequence is 15 residues long. The CDR3 spells CASSLAASGEGEQFF. The CDR3 region has the DNA TGCGCCAGCAGCTTGGCGGCTAGCGGGGAAGGAGAGCAGTTCTTC.

The chain couples TRBV5-1 to TRBJ2-1, with 7 bases fitting TRBD1. The V gene's germline CDR1 is SGHRS and CDR2 YFSETQ. Trimming cost V 4 bases and J 7 bases; bases outside gene matches: 8. This CDR3 has 14 residues. CDR3 amino acids: CASSVVSGGNEQFF. The CDR3 coding sequence is TGCGCCAGCAGCGTGGTTTCAGGGGGTAATGAGCAGTTCTTC.

The rearrangement uses TRBV5-1 and TRBJ2-2, with 8 bases that match TRBD1. The CDR3 has 15 residues. V dropped 4 bases and J dropped 5; count of bases not matched to a gene: 7. Germline lookup yields CDR1 SGHRS and CDR2 YFSETQ. The CDR3 DNA reads as TGCGCCAGCAGCGCGGACAGGGCGGGAACCGGGGAGCTGTTTTTT. Its translation: CASSADRAGTGELFF.

The chain recombines TRBV27 with TRBJ2-6; TRBD1 agrees at 9 bases. The CDR3 totals 22 residues. The V gene end was trimmed by 6 bases and the J gene end by 1 base; junction bases not matched to a gene: 22. Germline V CDR1 and CDR2: MNHEY, SMNVEV (reference sequence). CDR3 in DNA: TGTGCCAGCAGAACTTCGGGACAGGGTCGAGTTTTCGCGAATTCTGGGGCCAACGTCCTGACTTTC. Protein product: CASRTSGQGRVFANSGANVLTF.

The chain couples TRBV3-1 to TRBJ1-2; D not resolved. The CDR3 is 15 amino acids. Germline-derived CDR1 and CDR2 are LGHDT and YNNKEL (reference sequence). The V gene lost 4 bases and the J gene lost 4 bases, with 16 bases spanning the gap. The CDR3 DNA reads as TGTGCCAGCAGCCCGGGAGGGAGGCCAGGCTATGGCTACACCTTC. The encoded protein is CASSPGGRPGYGYTF.